This T cell receptor (beta chain) was captured by sequencing in a study of cytomegalovirus exposure and HLA in healthy donors. Study observations and caveats: Specific recognition of CMV antigens was confirmed in vitro for three chains (all CMV-associated). A later analysis associated approximately 17,000 TCR beta sequences with HLA alleles at a 0.05 false discovery rate.

A word on this clone: What it recognizes is unknown.

60 Vbeta and 13 Jbeta primers were used in PCR. Profiled with immunoSEQ multiplex PCR; TCRdb holds only in-frame clones, not every one. The top ten clones hold 6.9% of a sample with about 110,000 clones, 80% to 85% of them seen once. Germline V gene sequence: CDR1 SEHNR, CDR2 FQNEAQ (reference sequence). The J segment lost 9 bases and the V segment lost 3 bases, leaving 9 bases of the junction unmatched. This CDR3 is 16 amino acids long. The chain employs TRBV7-9 and TRBJ1-6, with 9 bases fitting TRBD1. This TCR was recovered from a man aged 30-40 years in good health and CMV-seropositive. The sequenced sample consisted of PBMCs. The CDR3 here is CASSFGVTGGGSPLHF. CDR3 sequence (DNA): TGTGCCAGCAGCTTTGGGGTGACAGGGGGTGGTTCACCCCTCCACTTT.